This T cell receptor beta chain was retrieved from a study of tumor-infiltrating lymphocytes in localized non-small cell lung cancer. Study observations and caveats: Tumor T-cell fraction was not associated with recurrence-free survival.

CDR3 length: 14 residues. The germline gives CDR1 SGHVS, CDR2 FNYEAQ. V was trimmed by 1 base and J by 4 bases, leaving 11 bases between them. Notes on this clone: Its antigen is unknown.

The assay was immunoSEQ multiplex PCR, and TCRdb's table has in-frame clones only and misses some. The sample has 21,000 or so clones, approximately 73% seen once. Material: lung tumor tissue. The rearrangement joins TRBV7-6 to TRBJ2-7; tentatively, D is TRBD1 (5 bases). This clonotype was obtained from a human donor with non-small cell lung cancer. This CDR3 reads CASSLEDSKYEQYF. The CDR3 DNA sequence: TGTGCCAGCAGCTTAGAAGACAGTAAATACGAGCAGTACTTC.